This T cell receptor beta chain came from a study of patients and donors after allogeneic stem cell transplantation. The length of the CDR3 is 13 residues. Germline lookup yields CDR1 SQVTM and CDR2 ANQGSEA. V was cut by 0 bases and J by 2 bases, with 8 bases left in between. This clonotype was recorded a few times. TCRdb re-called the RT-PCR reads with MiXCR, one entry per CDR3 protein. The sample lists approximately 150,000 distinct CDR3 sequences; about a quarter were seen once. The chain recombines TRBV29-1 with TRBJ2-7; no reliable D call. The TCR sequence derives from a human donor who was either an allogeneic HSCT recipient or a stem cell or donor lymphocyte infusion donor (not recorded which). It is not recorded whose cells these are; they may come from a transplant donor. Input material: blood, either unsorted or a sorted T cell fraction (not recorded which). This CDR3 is CSVEEGFTYEQYF. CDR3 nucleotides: TGCAGCGTTGAAGAGGGGTTCACCTACGAGCAGTACTTC.